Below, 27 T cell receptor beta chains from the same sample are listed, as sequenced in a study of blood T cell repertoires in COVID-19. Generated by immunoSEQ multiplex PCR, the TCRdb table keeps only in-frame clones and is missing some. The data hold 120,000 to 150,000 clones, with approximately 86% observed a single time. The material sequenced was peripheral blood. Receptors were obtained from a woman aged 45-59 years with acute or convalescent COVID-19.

The CDR3 loop reads CASSPDPASYRATEAFF. The CDR3 coding sequence is TGTGCCAGCAGCCCAGATCCGGCCTCTTACAGGGCGACTGAAGCTTTCTTT. The rearrangement uses TRBV11-2 and TRBJ1-1, with D possibly being TRBD1 (6 bases). V was cut by 5 bases and J by 5 bases, with 24 bases left in between. The CDR3 spans 17 residues. CDR1 is SGHAT and CDR2 is FQNNGV in the germline V gene.

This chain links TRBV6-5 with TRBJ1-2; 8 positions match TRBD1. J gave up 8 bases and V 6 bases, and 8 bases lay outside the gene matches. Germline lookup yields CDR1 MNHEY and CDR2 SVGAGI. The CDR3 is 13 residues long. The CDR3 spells CASRGDRRKGYTF. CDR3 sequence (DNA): TGTGCCAGCAGGGGGGACAGGAGGAAAGGCTACACCTTC.

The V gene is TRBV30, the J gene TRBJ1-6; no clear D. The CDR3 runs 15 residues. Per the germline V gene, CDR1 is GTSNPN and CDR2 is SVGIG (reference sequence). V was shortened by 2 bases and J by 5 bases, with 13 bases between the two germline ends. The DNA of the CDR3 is TGTGCCTGGAGTACCTTACGACTGGATAATTCACCCCTCCACTTT. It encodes CAWSTLRLDNSPLHF.

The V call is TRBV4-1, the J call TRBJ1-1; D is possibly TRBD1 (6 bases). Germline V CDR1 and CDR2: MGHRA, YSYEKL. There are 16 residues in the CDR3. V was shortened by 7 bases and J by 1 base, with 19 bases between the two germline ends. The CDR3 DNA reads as TGCGCCAGCACCTCGACCCTGGGACACGAGAACACTGAAGCTTTCTTT. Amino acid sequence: CASTSTLGHENTEAFF.

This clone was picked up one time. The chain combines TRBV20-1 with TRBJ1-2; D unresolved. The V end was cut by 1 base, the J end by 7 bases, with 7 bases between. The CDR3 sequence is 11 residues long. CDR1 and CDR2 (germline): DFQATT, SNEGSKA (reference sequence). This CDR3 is CSARGHSGYTF. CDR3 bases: TGCAGTGCTAGAGGTCACTCTGGCTACACCTTC.

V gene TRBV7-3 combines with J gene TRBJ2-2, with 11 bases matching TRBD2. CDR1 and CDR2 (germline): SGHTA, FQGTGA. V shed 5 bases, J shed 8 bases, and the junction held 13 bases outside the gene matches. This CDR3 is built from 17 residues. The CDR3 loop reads CASSPTSLLAGAGELFF. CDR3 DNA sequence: TGTGCCAGCAGCCCCACCTCCCTACTAGCGGGGGCAGGGGAGCTGTTTTTT.

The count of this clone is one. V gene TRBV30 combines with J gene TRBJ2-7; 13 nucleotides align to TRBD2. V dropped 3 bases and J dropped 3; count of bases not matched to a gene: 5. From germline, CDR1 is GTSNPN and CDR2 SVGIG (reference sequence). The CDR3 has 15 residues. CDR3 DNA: TGTGCCTGGAGGGAGACTAGCGGGGGGCTCTACGAGCAGTACTTC. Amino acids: CAWRETSGGLYEQYF. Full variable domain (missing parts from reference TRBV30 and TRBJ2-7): SQTIHQWPATLVQPVGSPLSLECTVEGTSNPNLYWYRQAAGRGLQLLFYSVGIGQISSEVPQNLSASRPQDRQFILSSKKLLLSDSGFYLCAWRETSGGLYEQYFGPGTRLTVT.

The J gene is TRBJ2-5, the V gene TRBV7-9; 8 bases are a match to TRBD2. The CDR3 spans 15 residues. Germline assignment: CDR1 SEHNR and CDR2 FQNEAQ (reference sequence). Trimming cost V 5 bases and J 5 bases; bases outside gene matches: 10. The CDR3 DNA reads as TGTGCCAGCAGCGAGTACCGGGGGGGCCAGGAGACCCAGTACTTC. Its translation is CASSEYRGGQETQYF.

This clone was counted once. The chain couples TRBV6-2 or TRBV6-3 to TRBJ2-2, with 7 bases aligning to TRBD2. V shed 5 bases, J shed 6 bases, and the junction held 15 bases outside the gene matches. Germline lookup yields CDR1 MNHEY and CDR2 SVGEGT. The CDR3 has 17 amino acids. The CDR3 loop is CASSPLPRLAAAGELFF. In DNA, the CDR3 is TGTGCCAGCAGTCCCCTTCCCAGACTAGCTGCCGCCGGGGAGCTGTTTTTT.

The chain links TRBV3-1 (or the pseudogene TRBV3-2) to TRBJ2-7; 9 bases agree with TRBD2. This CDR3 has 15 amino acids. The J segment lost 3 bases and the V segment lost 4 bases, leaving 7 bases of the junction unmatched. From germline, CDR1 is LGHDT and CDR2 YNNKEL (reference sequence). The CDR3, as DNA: TGTGCCAGCAGCCGCGTAGCGGGAGTAAGCTACGAGCAGTACTTC. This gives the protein CASSRVAGVSYEQYF.

CDR3 sequence (DNA): TGTGCCACCTGCAGTGACAGGTGTTTCTATGGCTACACCTTC. Amino acid sequence: CATCSDRCFYGYTF. The chain uses TRBV6-5 and TRBJ1-2; weak D call: TRBD1 (6 bases). Trimming shortened V by 10 bases and J by 4 bases, and 19 bases separated the two germline ends. CDR1 is MNHEY and CDR2 is SVGAGI in the germline V gene. The CDR3 is 14 residues long.

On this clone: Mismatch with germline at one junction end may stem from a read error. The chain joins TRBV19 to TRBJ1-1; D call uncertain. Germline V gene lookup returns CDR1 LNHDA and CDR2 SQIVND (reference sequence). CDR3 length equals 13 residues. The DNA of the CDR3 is TGTGCCAGTAGTGTCCCACAGAACTTGAAGCTGATCTTT. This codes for CASSVPQNLKLIF.

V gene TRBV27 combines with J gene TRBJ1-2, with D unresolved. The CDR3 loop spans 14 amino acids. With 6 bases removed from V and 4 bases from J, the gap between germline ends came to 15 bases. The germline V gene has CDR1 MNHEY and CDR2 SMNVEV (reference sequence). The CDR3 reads CASRVSSEVYGYTF. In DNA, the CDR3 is TGTGCCAGCAGGGTATCATCAGAAGTCTATGGCTACACCTTC.

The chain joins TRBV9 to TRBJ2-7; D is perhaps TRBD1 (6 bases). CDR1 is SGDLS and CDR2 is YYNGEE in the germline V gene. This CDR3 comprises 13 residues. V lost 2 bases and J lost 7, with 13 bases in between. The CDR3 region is CASSVLQGREQYF. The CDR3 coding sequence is TGTGCCAGCAGCGTCCTCCAGGGGAGAGAGCAGTACTTC. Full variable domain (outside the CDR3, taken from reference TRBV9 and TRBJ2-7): DSGVTQTPKHLITATGQRVTLRCSPRSGDLSVYWYQQSLDQGLQFLIQYYNGEERAKGNILERFSAQQFPDLHSELNLSSLELGDSALYFCASSVLQGREQYFGPGTRLTVT.

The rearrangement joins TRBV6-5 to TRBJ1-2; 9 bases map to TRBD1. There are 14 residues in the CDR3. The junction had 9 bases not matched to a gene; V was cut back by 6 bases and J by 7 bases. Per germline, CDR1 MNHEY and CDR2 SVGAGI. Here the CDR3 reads CASSNNRGRGGYTF. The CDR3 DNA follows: TGTGCCAGCAGCAACAACAGGGGGCGAGGTGGCTACACCTTC.

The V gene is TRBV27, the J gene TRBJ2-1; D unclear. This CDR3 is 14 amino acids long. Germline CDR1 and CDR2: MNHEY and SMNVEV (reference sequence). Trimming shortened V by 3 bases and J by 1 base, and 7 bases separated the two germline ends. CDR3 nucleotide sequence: TGTGCCAGCAGTTTCGCAACTTCCTACAATGAGCAGTTCTTC. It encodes CASSFATSYNEQFF.

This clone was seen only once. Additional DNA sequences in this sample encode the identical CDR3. The CDR3 DNA reads as TGTGCCAGCAGAGGACTGGATGAGCAGTTCTTC. It is translated as CASRGLDEQFF. The J gene is TRBJ2-1, the V gene TRBV6-5, with a tentative D call TRBD2 (5 bases). Germline V lookup: CDR1 MNHEY, CDR2 SVGAGI. This CDR3 has 11 residues. Trimming took 6 bases from V and 8 from J, leaving 8 bases between them.

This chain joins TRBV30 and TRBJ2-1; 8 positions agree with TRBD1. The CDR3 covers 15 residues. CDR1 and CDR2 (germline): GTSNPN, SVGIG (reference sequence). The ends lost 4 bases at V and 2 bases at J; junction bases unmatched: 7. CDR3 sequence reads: CAWMTGQVPYNEQFF. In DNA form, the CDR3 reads TGTGCCTGGATGACGGGACAGGTGCCCTACAATGAGCAGTTCTTC. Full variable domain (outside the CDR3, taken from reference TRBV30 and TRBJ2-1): SQTIHQWPATLVQPVGSPLSLECTVEGTSNPNLYWYRQAAGRGLQLLFYSVGIGQISSEVPQNLSASRPQDRQFILSSKKLLLSDSGFYLCAWMTGQVPYNEQFFGPGTRLTVL.

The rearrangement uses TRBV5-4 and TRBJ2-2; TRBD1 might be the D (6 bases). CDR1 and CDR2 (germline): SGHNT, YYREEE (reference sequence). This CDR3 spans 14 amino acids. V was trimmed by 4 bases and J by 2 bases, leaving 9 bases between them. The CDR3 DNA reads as TGTGCCAGCAGCGAGGACAGCAACACCGGGGAGCTGTTTTTT. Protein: CASSEDSNTGELFF.

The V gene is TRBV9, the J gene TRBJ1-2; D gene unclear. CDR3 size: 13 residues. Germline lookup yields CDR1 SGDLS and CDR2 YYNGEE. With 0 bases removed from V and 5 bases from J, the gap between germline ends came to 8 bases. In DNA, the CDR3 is TGTGCCAGCAGCGTAGGGTCTCTATATGGCTACACCTTC. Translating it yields CASSVGSLYGYTF.

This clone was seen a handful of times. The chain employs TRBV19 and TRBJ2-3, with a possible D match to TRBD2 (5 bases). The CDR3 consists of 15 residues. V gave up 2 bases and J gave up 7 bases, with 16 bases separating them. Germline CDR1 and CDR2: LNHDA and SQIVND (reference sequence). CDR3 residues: CASSIPGVDRNTQYF. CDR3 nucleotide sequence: TGTGCCAGTAGTATACCCGGGGTCGATAGGAATACGCAGTATTTT.

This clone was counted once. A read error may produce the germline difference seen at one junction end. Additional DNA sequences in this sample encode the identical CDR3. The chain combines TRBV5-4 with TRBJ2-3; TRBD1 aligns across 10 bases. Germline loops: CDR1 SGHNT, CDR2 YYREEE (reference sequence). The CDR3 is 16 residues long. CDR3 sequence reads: CASSLGTGEGTDTQYF. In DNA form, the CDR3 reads TGTGCCAGCAGCCTAGGGACAGGGGAGGGCACAGATACGCAATATTTT.

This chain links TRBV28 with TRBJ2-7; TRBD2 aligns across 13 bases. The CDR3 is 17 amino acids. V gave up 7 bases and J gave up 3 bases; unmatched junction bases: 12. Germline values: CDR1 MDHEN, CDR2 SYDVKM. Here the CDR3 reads CASTPGLAGNEGYEQYF. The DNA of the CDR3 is TGTGCCAGCACCCCGGGACTAGCGGGGAACGAAGGCTACGAGCAGTACTTC.

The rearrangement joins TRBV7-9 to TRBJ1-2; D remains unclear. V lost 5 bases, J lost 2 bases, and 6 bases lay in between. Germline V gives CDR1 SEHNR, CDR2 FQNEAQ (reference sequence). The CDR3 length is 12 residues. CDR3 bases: TGTGCCAGCAGCCCCTTAAACTATGGCTACACCTTC. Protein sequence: CASSPLNYGYTF.

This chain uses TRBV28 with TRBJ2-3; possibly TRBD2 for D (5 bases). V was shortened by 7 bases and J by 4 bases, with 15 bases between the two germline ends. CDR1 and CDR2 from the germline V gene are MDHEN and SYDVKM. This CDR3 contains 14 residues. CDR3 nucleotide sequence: TGTGCCAGCAATAGGAATAGCGAGGCAGATACGCAGTATTTT. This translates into CASNRNSEADTQYF.

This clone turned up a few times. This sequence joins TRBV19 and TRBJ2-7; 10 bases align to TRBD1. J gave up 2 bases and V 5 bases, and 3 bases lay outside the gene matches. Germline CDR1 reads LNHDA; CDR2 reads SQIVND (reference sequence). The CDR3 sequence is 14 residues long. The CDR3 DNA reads TGTGCCAGTAGTCTGACAGGGGGCCCCTACGAGCAGTACTTC. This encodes CASSLTGGPYEQYF.

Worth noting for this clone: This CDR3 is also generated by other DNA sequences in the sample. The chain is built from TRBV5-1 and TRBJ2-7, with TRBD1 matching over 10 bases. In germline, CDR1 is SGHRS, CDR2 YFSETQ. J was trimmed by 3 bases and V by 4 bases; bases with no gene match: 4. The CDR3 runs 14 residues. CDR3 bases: TGCGCCAGCAGCCCGCGGACAGGGGGCTACGAGCAGTACTTC. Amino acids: CASSPRTGGYEQYF.